This T cell receptor (beta chain) was found in a study of T cell changes during pregnancy in multiple sclerosis. Repertoires were generated with immunoSEQ multiplex PCR, while TCRdb's copy carries only in-frame clones and drops some. Altogether around 48,000 clones are present, over 85% being singletons, with the ten largest covering around 3.3%. This CDR3 comprises 14 residues. V was pared by 2 bases and J by 5 bases, with 6 bases of the junction left unmatched. The germline gives CDR1 PRHDT, CDR2 FYEKMQ (reference sequence). V usage is TRBV13 and J usage is TRBJ2-7; 7 bases agree with TRBD2. The receptor was isolated from a female donor with multiple sclerosis, enrolled in a pregnancy study. The sequencing here drew on CD8+ T cells from peripheral blood mononuclear cells, taken before pregnancy. The CDR3 sequence is CASSLPSGGNEQYF. The CDR3 region has the DNA TGTGCCAGCAGCTTACCTAGCGGTGGAAACGAGCAGTACTTC.